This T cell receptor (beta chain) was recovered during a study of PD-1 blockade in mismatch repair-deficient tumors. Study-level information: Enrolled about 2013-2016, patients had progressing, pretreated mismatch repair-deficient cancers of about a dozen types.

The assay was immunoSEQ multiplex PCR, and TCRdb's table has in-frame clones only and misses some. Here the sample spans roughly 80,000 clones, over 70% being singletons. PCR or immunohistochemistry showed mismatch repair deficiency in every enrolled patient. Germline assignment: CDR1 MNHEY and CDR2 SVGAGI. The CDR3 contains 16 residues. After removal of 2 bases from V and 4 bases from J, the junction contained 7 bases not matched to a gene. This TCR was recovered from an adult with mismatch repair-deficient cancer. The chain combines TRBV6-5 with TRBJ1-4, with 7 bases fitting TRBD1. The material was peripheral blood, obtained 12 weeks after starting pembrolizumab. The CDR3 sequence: CASSYRSTGNNEKLFF. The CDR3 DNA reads TGTGCCAGCAGTTACAGATCGACAGGGAATAATGAAAAACTGTTTTTT.